These 17 T cell receptor beta chains were all obtained from the same sample, sequenced in a study of T cell responses to AZD1222 COVID-19 vaccine. Only in-frame clones appear in the TCRdb table, and some are missing; sequencing was by immunoSEQ multiplex PCR. The table includes around 120,000 clones, about 90% detected once. Here the sequenced sample was peripheral blood, taken on day 0 of AZD1222 vaccination. These receptors all stem from an adult in good health.

The chain uses TRBV5-1 and TRBJ2-7, with D hard to call. V lost 1 base, J lost 6 bases, and 17 bases lay in between. The CDR3 contains 15 residues. In germline, CDR1 is SGHRS, CDR2 YFSETQ. The DNA of the CDR3 is TGCGCCAGCAGCTTGAGGCCCGGCCCCTCCGTCGAGCAGTACTTC. Amino acid sequence: CASSLRPGPSVEQYF.

The rearrangement uses TRBV7-9 and TRBJ1-2, with D possibly TRBD1 on 5 matching bases. V was trimmed by 1 base and J by 5 bases, leaving 14 bases between them. In germline, CDR1 is SEHNR, CDR2 FQNEAQ (reference sequence). The CDR3 has 15 residues. CDR3 sequence reads: CASSLGDSGRYGYTF. The CDR3 bases are TGTGCCAGCAGCTTAGGGGACTCAGGGCGGTATGGCTACACCTTC.

CDR3 in DNA: TGTGCCAGTAGTCGGACTCTTAATTCACCCCTCCACTTT. It yields the protein CASSRTLNSPLHF. V gene TRBV19 combines with J gene TRBJ1-6, with unresolved D. V dropped 5 bases and J dropped 6 bases, with 8 bases sitting between them. The CDR3 has 13 amino acids. In germline, CDR1 is LNHDA, CDR2 SQIVND (reference sequence).

V usage is TRBV6-5 and J usage is TRBJ2-6; D is unresolved. The V end was cut by 6 bases, the J end by 2 bases, with 11 bases between. The germline V gene has CDR1 MNHEY and CDR2 SVGAGI. The CDR3 has 15 amino acids. CDR3 nucleotides: TGTGCCAGCAGCATAGCTAATCCTGGGGCCAACGTCCTGACTTTC. Amino acids: CASSIANPGANVLTF.

The genes are TRBV4-3 and TRBJ2-1, with 7 bases identical to TRBD2. CDR1 LGHNA and CDR2 YSLEER come from the germline V gene. V was clipped by 0 bases and J by 8 bases; unmatched bases: 7. The CDR3 loop spans 15 amino acids. This CDR3 reads CASSQEGLVWDEQFF. DNA for the CDR3: TGCGCCAGCAGCCAAGAAGGACTAGTCTGGGATGAGCAGTTCTTC.

The chain couples TRBV19 to TRBJ2-3; D is ambiguous. Trimming left V 3 bases short and J 5 bases short, with 12 bases between. In germline, CDR1 is LNHDA, CDR2 SQIVND (reference sequence). This CDR3 contains 14 residues. The CDR3 coding sequence is TGTGCCAGTAGTATCGGTCAGGTCAAAGATACGCAGTATTTT. Translating gives CASSIGQVKDTQYF.

The genes are TRBV28 and TRBJ2-1, with TRBD2 as a possible D gene (5 bases). V was clipped by 2 bases and J by 4 bases, with 9 bases between them. CDR1 is MDHEN and CDR2 is SYDVKM in the germline V gene. This CDR3 is 14 amino acids long. CDR3 DNA: TGTGCCAGCAGTTTAAGAGAGCGGTACAATGAGCAGTTCTTC. Residues: CASSLRERYNEQFF.

J is TRBJ1-2 and V is TRBV27, with 7 bases matching TRBD1. The CDR3 consists of 14 residues. Germline V gives CDR1 MNHEY, CDR2 SMNVEV (reference sequence). The V gene end was trimmed by 4 bases and the J gene end by 7 bases; junction bases not matched to a gene: 9. CDR3 protein: CASSSIGGSVGYTF. CDR3 coding DNA: TGTGCCAGCAGTTCCATAGGGGGCTCGGTTGGCTACACCTTC.

This clone came up once. The chain uses TRBV5-1 and TRBJ1-2; tentatively, D is TRBD1 (5 bases). Germline V CDR1 and CDR2: SGHRS, YFSETQ. CDR3 length: 17 residues. V lost 2 bases to trimming and J lost 7 bases, with 24 bases between them. The CDR3 region has the DNA TGCGCCAGCAGCTTTGGAGCTCTATTGGACCCAGGGCTTGGCTACACCTTC. This codes for CASSFGALLDPGLGYTF.

The gene calls are TRBV6-5 and TRBJ2-7, with TRBD1 matching over 8 bases. V gave up 9 bases and J gave up 1 base; unmatched junction bases: 2. Per germline, CDR1 MNHEY and CDR2 SVGAGI. The CDR3 runs to 12 residues. The CDR3 is CASGTGSYEQYF. CDR3 coding DNA: TGTGCCAGTGGGACAGGATCCTACGAGCAGTACTTC.

The chain carries TRBV7-2 and TRBJ2-7; D assignment may be TRBD1 or TRBD2 (5 bases each). V lost 3 bases and J lost 6, with 18 bases in between. The V gene's germline CDR1 is SGHTA and CDR2 FQGNSA. The CDR3 has 15 residues. This CDR3 is CASSFSQVYGGEQYF. In DNA form, the CDR3 reads TGTGCCAGCAGCTTTTCACAGGTCTATGGGGGCGAGCAGTACTTC.

The CDR3 region is CARFIQGATNTEAFF. CDR3 coding DNA: TGTGCCAGATTTATACAGGGGGCGACGAACACTGAAGCTTTCTTT. V gene TRBV6-7 combines with J gene TRBJ1-1; 9 bases align to TRBD1. TRBV6-7 is an open reading frame, and its role is uncertain. The CDR3 has 15 residues. Germline trimming cut 9 bases from V and 1 base from J; bases unmatched to any gene: 9.

V is TRBV7-9 and J is TRBJ2-1; D is uncertain. The V end was cut by 0 bases, the J end by 7 bases, with 4 bases between. The CDR3 is 12 residues long. CDR1 SEHNR and CDR2 FQNEAQ come from the germline V gene (reference sequence). The DNA of the CDR3 is TGTGCCAGCAGCTTAGCGGTTAATGAGCAGTTCTTC. This sequence encodes CASSLAVNEQFF.

The chain joins TRBV29-1 to TRBJ1-2, with D unresolved. Per germline, CDR1 SQVTM and CDR2 ANQGSEA. V was shortened by 6 bases and J by 8 bases, with 13 bases between the two germline ends. The CDR3 covers 11 residues. The CDR3 region has the DNA TGCAGCGTCCCGAGTACTAACGGCTACACCTTC. Encoded protein: CSVPSTNGYTF.

The sample holds one count of this clone. The chain combines TRBV28 with TRBJ1-1; the D is unclear. From germline, CDR1 is MDHEN and CDR2 SYDVKM. V gave up 2 bases and J gave up 4 bases, with 14 bases separating them. The CDR3 is 15 amino acids. Written as DNA, the CDR3 is TGTGCCAGCAGTTTAAACGGGGTCCGGAGCACTGAAGCTTTCTTT. Its protein is CASSLNGVRSTEAFF.

The chain uses TRBV29-1 and TRBJ2-5; unclear D gene. This CDR3 spans 12 amino acids. CDR1 and CDR2 from the germline V gene are SQVTM and ANQGSEA. V shed 8 bases and J shed 5 bases, with 15 bases lying between them. CDR3 protein: CSTRVPPETQYF. CDR3 DNA sequence: TGCAGCACCCGGGTTCCGCCGGAGACCCAGTACTTC.

This clone showed up just once. This chain joins TRBV5-6 and TRBJ2-7, with D possibly being TRBD1 (6 bases). The CDR3 is made up of 16 amino acids. In germline, CDR1 is SGHDT, CDR2 YYEEEE. The V end lost 3 bases, the J end lost 3 bases, and 19 bases lay between the germline ends. The CDR3 region is CASSSIRDNLYYEQYF. The CDR3 coding sequence is TGTGCCAGCAGCTCAATCCGGGACAACCTATACTACGAGCAGTACTTC.